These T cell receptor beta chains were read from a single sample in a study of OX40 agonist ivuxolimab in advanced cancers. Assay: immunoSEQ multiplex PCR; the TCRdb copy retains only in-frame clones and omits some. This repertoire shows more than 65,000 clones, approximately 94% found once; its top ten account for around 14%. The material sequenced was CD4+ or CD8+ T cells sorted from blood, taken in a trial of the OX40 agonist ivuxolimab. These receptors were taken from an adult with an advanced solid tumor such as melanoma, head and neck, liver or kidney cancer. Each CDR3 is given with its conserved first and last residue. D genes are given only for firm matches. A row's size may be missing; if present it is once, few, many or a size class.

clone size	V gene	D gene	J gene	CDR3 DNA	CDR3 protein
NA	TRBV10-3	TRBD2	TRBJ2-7	TGTGCCACCCTCGGGGGACTAGCGGGAGGAATCTCCTACGAGCAGTACTTC	CATLGGLAGGISYEQYF
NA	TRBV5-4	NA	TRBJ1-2	TGTGCCAGCAGCCCCGATGGAAATACGGGTGGCTACACCTTC	CASSPDGNTGGYTF
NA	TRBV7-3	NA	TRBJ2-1	TGTGCCAGCAGCTTCTTGAGAAGAGGTCGTGACGATGAGCAGTTCTTC	CASSFLRRGRDDEQFF
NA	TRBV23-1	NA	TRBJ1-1	TGCGCCAGCAGTCATTATAGGGTCAGGGGAGGGAACACTGAAGCTTTCTTT	CASSHYRVRGGNTEAFF
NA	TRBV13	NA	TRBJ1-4	TGTGCCAGCAGCACCGGGACCTCCCAGGAAAAACTGTTTTTT	CASSTGTSQEKLFF
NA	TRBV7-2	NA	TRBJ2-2	TGTGCCAGCAGCCCCAGGGGGGCAGGGGACGACACCGGGGAGCTGTTTTTT	CASSPRGAGDDTGELFF
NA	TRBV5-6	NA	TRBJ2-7	TGTGCCAGCAGCTTTAGGCAGTCCTACGAGCAGTACTTC	CASSFRQSYEQYF
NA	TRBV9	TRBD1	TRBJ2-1	TGTGCCAGCAGTGAAAACCGGGACAGGGGTAACCATGAGCAGTTCTTC	CASSENRDRGNHEQFF
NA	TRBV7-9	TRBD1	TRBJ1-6	TGTGCCAGCATCCTAGGGGGCGACGGGGATTCACCCCTCCACTTT	CASILGGDGDSPLHF
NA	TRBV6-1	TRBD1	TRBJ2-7	TGTGCCAGCAGTGTCGACAGGGCCGACTTGGAGCAGTACTTC	CASSVDRADLEQYF
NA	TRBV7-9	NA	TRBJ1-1	TGTGCCAGCACTAAGGGGGGCACTGAAGCTTTCTTT	CASTKGGTEAFF
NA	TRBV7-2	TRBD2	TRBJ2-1	TGTGCCAGCAGCCGGACTAGCGGGATGAACAATGAGCAGTTCTTC	CASSRTSGMNNEQFF
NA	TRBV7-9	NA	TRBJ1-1	TGTGCCAGCAGCTTGTCCGTGGGCGTGAACACTGAAGCTTTCTTT	CASSLSVGVNTEAFF
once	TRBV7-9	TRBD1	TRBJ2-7	TGTGCCAGCAGCTTAGATTTTATCGGGACAGGGGGCTTCTACGAGCAGTACTTC	CASSLDFIGTGGFYEQYF
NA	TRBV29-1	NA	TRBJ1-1	TGCAGCGTTGTCACGGATGAAGCTTTCTTT	CSVVTDEAFF
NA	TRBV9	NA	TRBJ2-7	TGTGCCAGCAGCGTAGAACCGAAGGCCTACGAGCAGTACTTC	CASSVEPKAYEQYF
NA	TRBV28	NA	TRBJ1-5	TGTGCCAGCAGTTTAAGTCCCCCCCAGCATTTT	CASSLSPPQHF
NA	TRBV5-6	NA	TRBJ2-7	TGTGCCAGCAGCGACGGGATCCTCGAGCAGTACTTC	CASSDGILEQYF